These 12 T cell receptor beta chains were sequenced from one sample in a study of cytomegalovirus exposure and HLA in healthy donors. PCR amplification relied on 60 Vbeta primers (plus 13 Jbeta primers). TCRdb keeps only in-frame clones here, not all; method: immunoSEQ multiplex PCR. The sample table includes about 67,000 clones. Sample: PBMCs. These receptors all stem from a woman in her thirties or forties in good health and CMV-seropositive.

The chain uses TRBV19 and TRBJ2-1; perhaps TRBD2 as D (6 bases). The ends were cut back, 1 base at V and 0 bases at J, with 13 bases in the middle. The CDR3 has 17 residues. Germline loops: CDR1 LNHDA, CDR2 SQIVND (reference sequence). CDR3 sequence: CASSIARDWSSYNEQFF. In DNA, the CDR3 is TGTGCCAGTAGTATAGCCAGGGACTGGAGCTCCTACAATGAGCAGTTCTTC.

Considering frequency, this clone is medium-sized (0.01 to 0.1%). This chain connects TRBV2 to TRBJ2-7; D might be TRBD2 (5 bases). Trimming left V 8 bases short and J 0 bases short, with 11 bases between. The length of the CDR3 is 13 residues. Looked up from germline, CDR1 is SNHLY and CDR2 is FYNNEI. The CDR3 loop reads CASRDLSSYEQYF. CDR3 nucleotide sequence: TGTGCCAGCCGGGATTTAAGCTCCTACGAGCAGTACTTC.

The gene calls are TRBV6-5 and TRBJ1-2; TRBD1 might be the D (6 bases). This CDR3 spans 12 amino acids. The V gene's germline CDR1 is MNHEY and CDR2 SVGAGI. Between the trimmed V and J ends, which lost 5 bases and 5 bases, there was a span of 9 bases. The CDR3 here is CASSRQGYGYTF. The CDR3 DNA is TGTGCCAGCAGTAGGCAGGGGTATGGCTACACCTTC.

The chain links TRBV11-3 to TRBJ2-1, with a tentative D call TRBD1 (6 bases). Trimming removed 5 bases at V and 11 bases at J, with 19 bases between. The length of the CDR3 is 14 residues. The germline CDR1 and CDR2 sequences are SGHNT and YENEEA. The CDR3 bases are TGTGCCAGCAGCACAGGGCGATTAACGGCCAAGCAGTTCTTC. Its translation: CASSTGRLTAKQFF.

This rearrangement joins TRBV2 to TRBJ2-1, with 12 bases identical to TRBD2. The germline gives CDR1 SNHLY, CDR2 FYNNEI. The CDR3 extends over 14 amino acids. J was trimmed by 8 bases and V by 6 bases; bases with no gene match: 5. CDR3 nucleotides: TGTGCCAGCAGAAGGACTAGCGGGGACGATGAGCAGTTCTTC. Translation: CASRRTSGDDEQFF.

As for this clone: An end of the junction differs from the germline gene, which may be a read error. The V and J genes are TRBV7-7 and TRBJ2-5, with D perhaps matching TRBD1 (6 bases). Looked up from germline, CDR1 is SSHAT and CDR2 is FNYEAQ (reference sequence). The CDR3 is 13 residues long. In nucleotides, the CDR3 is TGTGCTAGCAGCTTAAACAGGGAAGAGACCCAGTACTTC. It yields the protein CASSLNREETQYF.

The CDR3 sequence: CASSPGGVGAYNEQFF. The CDR3 bases are TGCGCCAGCAGCCCCGGGGGGGTTGGGGCCTACAATGAGCAGTTCTTC. The chain employs TRBV5-1 and TRBJ2-1; 8 bases map to TRBD2. The CDR3 consists of 16 residues. Germline V lookup: CDR1 SGHRS, CDR2 YFSETQ. Losses at the gene ends were 4 bases for V and 2 bases for J; bases not matched to a gene: 8. Complete variable domain (other parts from reference TRBV5-1 and TRBJ2-1): KAGVTQTPRYLIKTRGQQVTLSCSPISGHRSVSWYQQTPGQGLQFLFEYFSETQRNKGNFPGRFSGRQFSNSRSEMNVSTLELGDSALYLCASSPGGVGAYNEQFFGPGTRLTVL.

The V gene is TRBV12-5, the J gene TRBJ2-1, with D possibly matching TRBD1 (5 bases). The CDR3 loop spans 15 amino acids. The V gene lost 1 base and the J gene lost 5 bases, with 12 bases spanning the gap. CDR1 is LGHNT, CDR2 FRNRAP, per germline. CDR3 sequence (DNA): TGTGCTAGTGGTTTGGACTTGGGGCAGCACAATGAGCAGTTCTTC. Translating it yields CASGLDLGQHNEQFF.

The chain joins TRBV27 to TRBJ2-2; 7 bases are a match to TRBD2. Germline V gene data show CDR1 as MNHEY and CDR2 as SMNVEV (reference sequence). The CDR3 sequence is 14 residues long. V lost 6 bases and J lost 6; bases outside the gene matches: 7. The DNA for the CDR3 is TGTGCCAGCAGCCTCGGGACTACCTCCGGGGAGCTGTTTTTT. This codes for CASSLGTTSGELFF.

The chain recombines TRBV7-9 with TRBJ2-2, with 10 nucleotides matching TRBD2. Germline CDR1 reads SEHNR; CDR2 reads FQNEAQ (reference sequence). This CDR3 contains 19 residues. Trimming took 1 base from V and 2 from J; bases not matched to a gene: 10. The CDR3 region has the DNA TGTGCCAGCAGCTTAGTCCCGCGGGCTAGCGGGAGAAACACCGGGGAGCTGTTTTTT. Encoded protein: CASSLVPRASGRNTGELFF.

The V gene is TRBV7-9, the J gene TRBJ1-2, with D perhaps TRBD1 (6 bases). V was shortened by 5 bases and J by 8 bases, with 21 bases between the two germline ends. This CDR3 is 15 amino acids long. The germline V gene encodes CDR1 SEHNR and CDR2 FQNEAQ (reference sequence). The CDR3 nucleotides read TGTGCCAGCAGCCCCCATGTGGGGGGGCTGATAGGCTACACCTTC. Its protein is CASSPHVGGLIGYTF.

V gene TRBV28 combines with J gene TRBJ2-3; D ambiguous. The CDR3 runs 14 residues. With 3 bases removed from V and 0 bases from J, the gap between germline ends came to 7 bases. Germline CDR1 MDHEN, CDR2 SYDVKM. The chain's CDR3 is CASSFMRSTDTQYF. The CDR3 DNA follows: TGTGCCAGCAGTTTTATGAGGAGCACAGATACGCAGTATTTT.